The T cell receptor beta chain described here comes from a study of blood T cells in healthy people across ages. Findings and caveats of the study: The unsorted PBMCs prevented any conclusive comparison of naive versus antigen-experienced cells. Both higher diversity and more naive CD4+ cells marked long-lived donors when set against aged donors. TCR beta diversity per million T cells fell roughly linearly with age.

Primers used in a second PCR of about 7 to 12 cycles were a sample-barcoded 5' primer and a J-beta primer mix. With 12 random nucleotides, a template-switch adaptor tagged each individual cDNA molecule. In TCRdb, the 5' RACE reads were re-called with MiXCR into one record per CDR3 protein. The table includes 1.8 million or so distinct CDR3 sequences, approximately 40% detected once. This clonotype was counted between two and nine times. What it recognizes is unknown. CDR3 length: 16 residues. J was trimmed by 4 bases and V by 2 bases; bases with no gene match: 4. Per the germline V gene, CDR1 is SGHVS and CDR2 is FQNEAQ.

The sequence derives from a human donor in good health. The sequenced material came from blood. The chain is built from TRBV7-8 and TRBJ2-1; TRBD2 aligns across 11 bases. This CDR3 is CASSLPGLAAYNEQFF. Written as DNA, the CDR3 is TGTGCCAGCAGCTTACCGGGACTAGCGGCTTACAATGAGCAGTTCTTC.